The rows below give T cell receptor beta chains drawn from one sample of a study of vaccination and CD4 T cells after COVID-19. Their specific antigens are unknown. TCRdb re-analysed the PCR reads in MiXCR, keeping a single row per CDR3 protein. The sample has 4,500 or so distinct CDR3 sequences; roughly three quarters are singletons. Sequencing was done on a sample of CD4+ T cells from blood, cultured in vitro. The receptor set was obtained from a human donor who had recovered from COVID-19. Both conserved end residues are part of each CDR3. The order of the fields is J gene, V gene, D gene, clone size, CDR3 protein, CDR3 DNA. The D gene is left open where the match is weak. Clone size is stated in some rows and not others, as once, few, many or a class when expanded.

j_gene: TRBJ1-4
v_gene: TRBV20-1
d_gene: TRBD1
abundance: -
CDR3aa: CSARDFRQGLKSLFF
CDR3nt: TGCAGTGCTAGAGATTTTAGACAGGGACTGAAAAGTCTGTTTTTT

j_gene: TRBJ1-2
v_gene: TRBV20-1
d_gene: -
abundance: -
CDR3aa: CSASLGQTSFGYTF
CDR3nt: TGCAGTGCTAGTCTGGGGCAGACCTCCTTTGGCTACACCTTC

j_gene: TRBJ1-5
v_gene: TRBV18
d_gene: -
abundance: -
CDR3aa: CASSPTVGNQPQHF
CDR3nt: TGTGCCAGCTCACCGACGGTGGGCAATCAGCCCCAGCATTTT

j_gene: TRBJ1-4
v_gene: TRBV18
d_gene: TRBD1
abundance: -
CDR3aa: CASAPGQDDEKLFF
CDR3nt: TGTGCCAGCGCACCCGGACAGGACGATGAAAAACTGTTTTTT

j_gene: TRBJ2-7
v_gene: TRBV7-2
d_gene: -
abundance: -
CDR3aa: CASSRTYEQYF
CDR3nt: TGTGCCAGCAGCCGAACCTACGAGCAGTACTTC

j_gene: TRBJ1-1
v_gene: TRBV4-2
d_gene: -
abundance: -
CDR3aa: CASSQEDPSEAFF
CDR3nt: TGTGCCAGCAGCCAAGAGGATCCTTCTGAAGCTTTCTTT

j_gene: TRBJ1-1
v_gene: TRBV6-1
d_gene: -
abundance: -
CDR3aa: CASRPGATVHEAFF
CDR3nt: TGTGCCAGCAGACCGGGGGCTACCGTTCATGAAGCTTTCTTT

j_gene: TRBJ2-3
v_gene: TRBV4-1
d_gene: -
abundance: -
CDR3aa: CASSHKALSSADTQYF
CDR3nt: TGCGCCAGCAGCCACAAGGCACTCTCGTCGGCAGATACGCAGTATTTT

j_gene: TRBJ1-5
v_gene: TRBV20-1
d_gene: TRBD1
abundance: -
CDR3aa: CSARRPGQGVQPQHF
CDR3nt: TGCAGTGCTAGGAGACCGGGACAGGGAGTTCAGCCCCAGCATTTT

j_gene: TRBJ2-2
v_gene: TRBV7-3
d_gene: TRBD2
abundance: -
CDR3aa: CASSSTSHGTGELFF
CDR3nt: TGTGCCAGCAGCTCGACTAGCCATGGGACCGGGGAGCTGTTTTTT

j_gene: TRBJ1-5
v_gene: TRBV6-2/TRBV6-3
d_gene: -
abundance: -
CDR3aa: CASSYQGSSNQPQHF
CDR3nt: TGTGCCAGCAGTTACCAAGGGAGTAGCAATCAGCCCCAGCATTTT

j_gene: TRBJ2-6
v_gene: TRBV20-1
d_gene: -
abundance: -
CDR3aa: CSARESSGANVLTF
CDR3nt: TGCAGTGCTAGAGAGAGCTCTGGGGCCAACGTCCTGACTTTC

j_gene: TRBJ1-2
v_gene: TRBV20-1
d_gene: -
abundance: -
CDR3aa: CSARDTDGGNYGYTF
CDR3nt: TGCAGTGCTAGAGACACGGATGGGGGGAATTATGGCTACACCTTC

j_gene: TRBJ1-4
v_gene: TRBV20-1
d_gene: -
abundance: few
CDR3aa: CSVSPHLGTNEKLFF
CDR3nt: TGCAGTGTTAGCCCTCATCTGGGGACTAATGAAAAACTGTTTTTT

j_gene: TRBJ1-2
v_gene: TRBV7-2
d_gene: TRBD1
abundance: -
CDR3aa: CASSSSRRAGGYGYTF
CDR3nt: TGTGCCAGCAGCTCCTCCCGACGGGCAGGGGGCTATGGCTACACCTTC

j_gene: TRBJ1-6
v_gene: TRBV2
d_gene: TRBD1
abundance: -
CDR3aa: CASSPTQGGAYSPLHF
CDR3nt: TGTGCCAGCAGTCCCACACAGGGGGGGGCATATTCACCCCTCCACTTT

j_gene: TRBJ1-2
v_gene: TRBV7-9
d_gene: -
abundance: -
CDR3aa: CASSLRDPQHYGYTF
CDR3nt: TGTGCCAGCAGCTTAAGGGACCCCCAACACTATGGCTACACCTTC

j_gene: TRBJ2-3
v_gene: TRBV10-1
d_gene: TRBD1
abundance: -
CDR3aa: CASSAGTVTDTQYF
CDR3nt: TGCGCCAGCAGTGCCGGGACAGTCACAGATACGCAGTATTTT

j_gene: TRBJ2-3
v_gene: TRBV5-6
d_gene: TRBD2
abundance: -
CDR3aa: CASSLGLAGGARTDTQYF
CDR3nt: TGTGCCAGCAGCTTGGGACTAGCGGGGGGCGCCCGCACAGATACGCAGTATTTT

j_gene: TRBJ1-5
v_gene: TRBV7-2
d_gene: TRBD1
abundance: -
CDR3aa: CASSQGTGKGNQPQHF
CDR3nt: TGTGCCAGCAGCCAAGGGACAGGGAAGGGCAATCAGCCCCAGCATTTT

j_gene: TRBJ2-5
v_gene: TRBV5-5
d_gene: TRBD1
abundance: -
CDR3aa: CASRMGQLQETQYF
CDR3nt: TGTGCCAGCAGGATGGGACAGCTCCAAGAGACCCAGTACTTC

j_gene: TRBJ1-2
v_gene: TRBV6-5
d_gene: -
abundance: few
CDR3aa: CASSYRKTVTSLYGYTF
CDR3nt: TGTGCCAGCAGTTACCGAAAGACAGTAACTTCCCTCTATGGCTACACCTTC

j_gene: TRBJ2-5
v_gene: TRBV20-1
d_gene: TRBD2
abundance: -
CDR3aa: CSASPLGRGSWETQYF
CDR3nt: TGCAGTGCTTCCCCCCTGGGGCGGGGGTCCTGGGAGACCCAGTACTTC

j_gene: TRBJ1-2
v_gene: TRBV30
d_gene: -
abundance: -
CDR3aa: CAWTLANYGYTF
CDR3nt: TGTGCCTGGACGTTAGCTAACTATGGCTACACCTTC

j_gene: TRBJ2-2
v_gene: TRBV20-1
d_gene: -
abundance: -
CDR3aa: CSAPTAGELFF
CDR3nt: TGCAGTGCTCCTACAGCCGGGGAGCTGTTTTTT

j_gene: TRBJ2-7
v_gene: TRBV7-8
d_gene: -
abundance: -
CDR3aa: CASSLPAGYEQYF
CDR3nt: TGTGCCAGCAGCTTACCAGCCGGGTACGAGCAGTACTTC

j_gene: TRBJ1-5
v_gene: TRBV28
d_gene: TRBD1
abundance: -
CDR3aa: CASSGGQASNQPQHF
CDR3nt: TGTGCCAGCAGTGGTGGACAGGCCAGCAATCAGCCCCAGCATTTT

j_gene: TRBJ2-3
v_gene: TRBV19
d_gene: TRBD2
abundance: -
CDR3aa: CASSLLAGGGTDTQYF
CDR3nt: TGTGCCAGTAGTCTACTAGCGGGGGGAGGCACAGATACGCAGTATTTT

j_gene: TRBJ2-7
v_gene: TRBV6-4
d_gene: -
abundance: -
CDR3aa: CASLFPGAESSYEQYF
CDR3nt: TGTGCCAGCCTTTTCCCCGGGGCCGAGTCCTCCTACGAGCAGTACTTC

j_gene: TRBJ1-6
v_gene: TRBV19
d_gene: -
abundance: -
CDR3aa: CASSIEGGSSPLHF
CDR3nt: TGTGCCAGTAGTATCGAGGGGGGAAGTTCACCCCTCCACTTT